This T cell receptor beta chain was obtained from a study of CD8+ T cells in alopecia areata (dated by TCRdb to the late 2010s). Looking at the study overall: The treated patients, all with moderate-to-severe alopecia areata, were enrolled in an open-label pilot trial of oral tofacitinib given at 5 to 10 mg twice daily. Tofacitinib was given for 6 to 18 months, followed by 6 months of follow-up off drug to assess delayed response and recurrence. The SALT score, which quantifies the percentage of affected scalp surface area, was used to measure disease severity in treated patients. To study T cell clonal expansion in alopecia areata, the researchers applied high-throughput TCRbeta sequencing to both the C3H/HeJ mouse model and human patients. On the human side, TCRbeta sequencing was run on scalp tissue and on sorted CD4+ and CD8+ peripheral blood T cells from healthy controls and from alopecia areata patients with either patchy or totalis/universalis disease. Patients on tofacitinib were biopsied at baseline and after 4 and 24 weeks of treatment, and several of the patients also had a later scalp biopsy. Scalp clonality was compared across normal scalp (n=4), patchy alopecia areata scalp (n=8), and alopecia totalis/universalis scalp (n=8). RNA was extracted with the PAXgene miRNA kit for fixed scalp, the miRNeasy kit for PBMCs, and the RNeasy kit for mouse skin. TCRbeta CDR3 regions were amplified by immunoSEQ multiplex PCR with 35 Vbeta forward and 13 Jbeta reverse primers. The paper as a whole reports these results and caveats: Scalp TCR repertoire analysis is complicated because resident alphabeta T cells in normal human skin are also sequenced, whereas mouse skin is dominated by gammadelta T cells. Higher clonality and more expanded CD8+ clones were observed in lesional scalp than in normal scalp, particularly in alopecia totalis/universalis, a finding suggestive of antigenic drive. Because the treated cohort was small and included a single nonresponder, larger studies are needed to assess links between baseline CD8+ expansion and response. Many expanded lesional clones were found to persist in scalp and blood during tofacitinib treatment, and relapse after treatment cessation may be partly explained by this persistence. Scalp clonality and the number of expanded CD8+ clones among the top 100 scalp clones were significantly decreased by tofacitinib. Shared TCR sequences between patients were less evident than in mice, which may be partly attributable to HLA diversity in the patient population.

On this clone itself: Its binding antigen is unknown. It has no much larger one-base neighbor in the sample; base qualities were not kept.

Taken with the paper, the label for time point translates to: less than five weeks on oral tofacitinib. This sample's treatment or condition label indicates: oral pan-JAK inhibitor, 5-10 mg twice daily. Peripheral blood and lesional scalp punch biopsies were obtained from patients with alopecia areata. PBMCs were separated by density centrifugation and stained for CD3, CD4 and CD8, after which CD4+ and CD8+ T cells were sorted on a FACSAria. Preparation of the library involved the immunoSEQ multiplex PCR assay. To provide template for TCR sequencing, every sample had RNA extracted and reverse transcribed into cDNA. SuperScript III was used for first-strand cDNA synthesis, primed with a 2:1 mix of oligo-dT and random hexamers. A synthetic immune receptor repertoire was used to gauge amplification bias, and whatever bias remained was removed computationally. As for the original processing: Raw reads were preprocessed for error removal, and CDR3 was defined according to IMGT conventions as running from the conserved cysteine to phenylalanine. Clonality was computed by normalizing Shannon entropy by log2 of the number of productive unique TCRs and subtracting the result from 1. Scalp TCRbeta sequences were cross-referenced with sorted blood CD4 and CD8 repertoires so that the CD4 or CD8 identity of scalp clones could be inferred. What TCRdb holds here is the immuneACCESS table cut down to in-frame rearrangements. Part of the clones is not present; checked against another copy, under half of the missing clones reflect an unresolved V gene, and the others are unexplained. V and J calls and clone size are those listed in that table; D and trimming were worked out from the DNA. Here the sample has about 150,000 clones; around half occur a single time. The ten largest clones add up to more than 15% of the sample.

The source was CD8+ T cells sorted from blood, collected at week 4, from a patient treated with tofacitinib. The TCR originated in a human donor with alopecia areata.

In nucleotides, the sequence is TGCAGTGCTCTCGACAATGAGCAGTTCTTC. Its translation reads: CSALDNEQFF. The chain employs TRBV20-1 and TRBJ2-1, with the D segment identity uncertain. The CDR1 and CDR2 encoded by the germline V gene (reference sequence) are DFQATT and SNEGSKA. Spanning cysteine to phenylalanine, the CDR3 consists of 10 amino acids. Only CDR3 DNA is held: 30 bases, read in frame from base 1. V sheds 5 bases and J sheds 5 bases, leaving 4 bases between their ends.